Presented here are 19 T cell receptor beta chains from one specimen sequenced in a study of blood T cell repertoires in COVID-19. The repertoire was sequenced with immunoSEQ multiplex PCR; TCRdb's copy has only in-frame clones and lacks some. The sample consists of about 130,000 clones, 90% of them appearing once. The sample comprised peripheral blood. The receptor set was obtained from a man in his 60s with COVID-19, enrolled during active disease.

This chain joins TRBV5-6 and TRBJ1-4; 9 bases fit TRBD1. V trimming: 4 bases; J trimming: 3 bases; junction bases outside the gene matches: 4. The CDR3 contains 15 residues. Germline CDR1 and CDR2: SGHDT and YYEEEE. CDR3 residues: CASSTWTGANEKLFF. CDR3 DNA sequence: TGTGCCAGCAGCACCTGGACAGGGGCTAATGAAAAACTGTTTTTT.

The V call is TRBV7-9, the J call TRBJ2-1; TRBD2 matches 10 bases. J was trimmed by 8 bases and V by 1 base; bases with no gene match: 5. The CDR3 has 15 residues. Germline values: CDR1 SEHNR, CDR2 FQNEAQ (reference sequence). Written as DNA, the CDR3 is TGTGCCAGCAGCTTAGGTAGCGGGAGGATTTATGAGCAGTTCTTC. Protein sequence: CASSLGSGRIYEQFF.

The chain joins TRBV18 to TRBJ1-1, with TRBD1 matching over 9 bases. The CDR3 covers 15 residues. Germline V gene lookup returns CDR1 KGHSH and CDR2 LQKENI. V lost 2 bases to trimming and J lost 6 bases; unmatched junction nucleotides: 7. Here the CDR3 DNA reads TGTGCCAGCTCACCAACGGGACAGGGATTCGCTGAAGCTTTCTTT. It encodes CASSPTGQGFAEAFF.

The CDR3 DNA reads TGTGCCAGCAGCTCCACAGGGGGCGAAAACAATGAGCAGTTCTTC. It is translated as CASSSTGGENNEQFF. The rearrangement joins TRBV5-6 to TRBJ2-1, with 9 bases fitting TRBD1. Germline V gene data show CDR1 as SGHDT and CDR2 as YYEEEE. The CDR3 consists of 15 residues. Trimming cost V 3 bases and J 5 bases; bases outside gene matches: 6. Full variable domain (outside the CDR3, taken from reference TRBV5-6 and TRBJ2-1): DAGVTQSPTHLIKTRGQQVTLRCSPKSGHDTVSWYQQALGQGPQFIFQYYEEEERQRGNFPDRFSGHQFPNYSSELNVNALLLGDSALYLCASSSTGGENNEQFFGPGTRLTVL.

The chain carries TRBV19 and TRBJ1-4; D might be TRBD1 (5 bases). V shed 11 bases and J shed 5 bases, with 15 bases lying between them. This CDR3 contains 13 residues. Per the germline V gene, CDR1 is LNHDA and CDR2 is SQIVND (reference sequence). DNA of the CDR3: TGTGCCCTCCGGGAGGGGCGGAATGAAAAACTGTTTTTT. It specifies CALREGRNEKLFF. Complete variable domain (other parts from reference TRBV19 and TRBJ1-4): DGGITQSPKYLFRKEGQNVTLSCEQNLNHDAMYWYRQDPGQGLRLIYYSQIVNDFQKGDIAEGYSVSREKKESFPLTVTSAQKNPTAFYLCALREGRNEKLFFGSGTQLSVL.

This clone was recorded a few times. This chain links TRBV18 with TRBJ2-6, with D perhaps matching TRBD2 (6 bases). Germline lookup yields CDR1 KGHSH and CDR2 LQKENI. CDR3 length equals 19 residues. V lost 3 bases to trimming and J lost 0 bases, with 18 bases between them. CDR3 coding DNA: TGTGCCAGCTCACCTTCGACCGGGACTGGTCCCTCTGGGGCCAACGTCCTGACTTTC. Encoded protein: CASSPSTGTGPSGANVLTF.

This chain uses TRBV10-2 with TRBJ1-5; D is possibly TRBD1 (6 bases). The germline V and J ends were trimmed by 8 bases and 6 bases, with 11 bases remaining between them. The germline V gene has CDR1 WSHSY and CDR2 SAAADI. This CDR3 has 12 amino acids. For the CDR3, the DNA is TGCGCCAGCGGCAGGGGCCGTCAGCCCCAGCATTTT. Its translation is CASGRGRQPQHF.

This clone was picked up one time. The genes are TRBV6-5 and TRBJ2-2, with D possibly being TRBD1 (6 bases). Deletions cut 2 bases from V and 10 bases from J, with 17 bases between. Germline V gene lookup returns CDR1 MNHEY and CDR2 SVGAGI. This CDR3 has 15 amino acids. The DNA of the CDR3 is TGTGCCAGCAGTTACCTAGGCAACAGGGCCCCGGAGCTGTTTTTT. Its translation: CASSYLGNRAPELFF.

The gene calls are TRBV19 and TRBJ1-4; 7 nucleotides line up with TRBD1. J gave up 12 bases and V 7 bases, and 11 bases lay outside the gene matches. This CDR3 comprises 13 residues. Germline-derived CDR1 and CDR2 are LNHDA and SQIVND (reference sequence). The CDR3 nucleotides are TGTGCCAGTACCGGGACAGACACCACAGAACTGTTTTTT. It specifies CASTGTDTTELFF.

This clone has only one observation. The chain has TRBV3-1 (or the pseudogene TRBV3-2) and TRBJ2-1; 10 bases match TRBD2. J lost 2 bases, V lost 0 bases, and 4 bases had no gene match. CDR1 and CDR2 from the germline V gene are LGHDT and YNNKEL (reference sequence). This CDR3 spans 17 amino acids. DNA of the CDR3: TGTGCCAGCAGCCAAGACCTAGCGGGAGACGCCTACAATGAGCAGTTCTTC. It translates to CASSQDLAGDAYNEQFF.

The J gene is TRBJ1-1, the V gene TRBV7-9; D is possibly TRBD1 (5 bases). The V end was cut by 2 bases, the J end by 0 bases, with 10 bases between. CDR1 and CDR2 (germline): SEHNR, FQNEAQ (reference sequence). The CDR3 spans 15 residues. The CDR3 DNA is TGTGCCAGCAGCTTATGGCGGGGCGTGAACACTGAAGCTTTCTTT. Residues: CASSLWRGVNTEAFF. The full variable domain, completed using reference TRBV7-9 and TRBJ1-1, is DTGVSQNPRHKITKRGQNVTFRCDPISEHNRLYWYRQTLGQGPEFLTYFQNEAQLEKSRLLSDRFSAERPKGSFSTLEIQRTEQGDSAMYLCASSLWRGVNTEAFFGQGTRLTVV.

As for this clone: Compared with germline, one end of the junction differs, possibly owing to a read error. The gene calls are TRBV29-1 and TRBJ1-2; TRBD1 aligns across 11 bases. Germline V gene sequence: CDR1 SQVTM, CDR2 ANQGSEA. This CDR3 is 15 amino acids long. The CDR3 DNA reads as TGCAGCGTGGAAGCACGGACAGGGGGCAACTATGGCTACACCTTC. It translates to CSVEARTGGNYGYTF.

The chain is built from TRBV2 and TRBJ1-2, with 9 nucleotides matching TRBD1. Germline V gene lookup returns CDR1 SNHLY and CDR2 FYNNEI. The CDR3 extends over 13 amino acids. V lost 6 bases, J lost 6 bases, and 5 bases stayed unmatched. The CDR3 DNA reads TGTGCCAGCAGGACGACAGGGGGAGATGGCTACACCTTC. Residues: CASRTTGGDGYTF.

This clone was detected once. The V and J genes are TRBV29-1 and TRBJ1-2; no firm D call. CDR1 and CDR2 (germline): SQVTM, ANQGSEA. The CDR3 runs 14 residues. V was cut by 0 bases and J by 0 bases, with 8 bases left in between. The CDR3 bases are TGCAGCGTTGAAGATAGGACTTCTAACTATGGCTACACCTTC. Amino acids: CSVEDRTSNYGYTF.

This clone has only one observation. The chain combines TRBV6-5 with TRBJ1-5; the match to TRBD1 covers 7 bases. V lost 6 bases and J lost 0; bases outside the gene matches: 5. The CDR3 is 15 residues long. Germline loops: CDR1 MNHEY, CDR2 SVGAGI. DNA for the CDR3: TGTGCCAGCAGACCGACAGGGACTAGCAATCAGCCCCAGCATTTT. It encodes CASRPTGTSNQPQHF.

CDR3 residues: CASARDYWSEAFF. The CDR3 DNA reads as TGTGCCAGCGCACGGGATTATTGGTCTGAAGCTTTCTTT. The J gene is TRBJ1-1, the V gene TRBV12-3 or TRBV12-4, with unresolved D. The CDR3 runs to 13 residues. V lost 8 bases and J 6 bases, leaving 16 bases between the germline ends.

The rearrangement joins TRBV3-1 (or the pseudogene TRBV3-2) to TRBJ2-4, with 7 bases lining up with TRBD1. CDR3 length: 14 amino acids. Germline loops: CDR1 LGHDT, CDR2 YNNKEL (reference sequence). J gave up 7 bases and V 1 base, and 4 bases lay outside the gene matches. CDR3 amino acids: CASSQVSTGNIQYF. The CDR3 DNA reads TGTGCCAGCAGCCAAGTGTCGACAGGGAACATTCAGTACTTC.

The CDR3 coding sequence is TGTGCCAGCAGCCAAGGGGGAGGGGTTGATGAAAAACTGTTTTTT. Residues: CASSQGGGVDEKLFF. The chain links TRBV9 to TRBJ1-4, with TRBD1 as a possible D gene (6 bases). CDR1 SGDLS and CDR2 YYNGEE come from the germline V gene. The CDR3 is made up of 15 amino acids. V lost 4 bases, J lost 6 bases, and 16 bases lay in between.

This rearrangement joins TRBV9 to TRBJ2-2; a weak D match, TRBD1 (6 bases). Germline V CDR1 and CDR2: SGDLS, YYNGEE. V lost 4 bases and J 0 bases, leaving 10 bases between the germline ends. The CDR3 is 15 residues long. The CDR3 DNA reads as TGTGCCAGCAGCTTGGACAGCGCGAACACCGGGGAGCTGTTTTTT. This encodes CASSLDSANTGELFF.